The T cell receptor (beta chain) under discussion was sequenced for a study of blood T cell repertoires in COVID-19. Authors' data handling: Cell counts per sample came from amplifying reference gene primers. Libraries were prepared by immunoSEQ multiplex PCR; TCRdb keeps only in-frame clonotypes and omits some of them. For V, J and clone size, that table is used; D and trimming come from the DNA. The sample records fewer than 95,000 clones, 74% being singletons. CDR3 length: 17 residues. CDR1 is LGHDT, CDR2 YNNKEL, per germline (reference sequence). V was clipped by 2 bases and J by 3 bases; unmatched bases: 7.

The chain combines TRBV3-1 (or the pseudogene TRBV3-2) with TRBJ1-4; 9 nucleotides match TRBD1. The specimen sequenced was peripheral blood. The TCR originated in a man in his sixties or seventies with COVID-19, enrolled during active disease. CDR3 bases: TGTGCCAGCAGCCAACCACCGGGACAGGGCTCTAATGAAAAACTGTTTTTT. Protein sequence: CASSQPPGQGSNEKLFF.